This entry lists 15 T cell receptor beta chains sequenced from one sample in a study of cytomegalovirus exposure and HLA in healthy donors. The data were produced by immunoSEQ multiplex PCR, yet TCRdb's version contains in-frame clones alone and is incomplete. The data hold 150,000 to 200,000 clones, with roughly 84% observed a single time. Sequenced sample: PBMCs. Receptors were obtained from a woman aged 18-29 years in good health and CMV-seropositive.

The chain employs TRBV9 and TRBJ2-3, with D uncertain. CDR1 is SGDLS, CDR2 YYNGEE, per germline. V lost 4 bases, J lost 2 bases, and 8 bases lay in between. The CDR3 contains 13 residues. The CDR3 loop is CASSPSPTDTQYF. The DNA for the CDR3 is TGTGCCAGCAGCCCCTCCCCCACAGATACGCAGTATTTT.

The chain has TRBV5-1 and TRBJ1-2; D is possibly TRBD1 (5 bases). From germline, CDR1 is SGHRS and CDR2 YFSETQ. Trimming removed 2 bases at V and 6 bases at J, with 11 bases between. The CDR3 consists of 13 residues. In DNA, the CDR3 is TGCGCCAGCAGCTTAGGTCGGGGGGATGGCTACACCTTC. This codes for CASSLGRGDGYTF. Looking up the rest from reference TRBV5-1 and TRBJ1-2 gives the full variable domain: KAGVTQTPRYLIKTRGQQVTLSCSPISGHRSVSWYQQTPGQGLQFLFEYFSETQRNKGNFPGRFSGRQFSNSRSEMNVSTLELGDSALYLCASSLGRGDGYTFGSGTRLTVV.

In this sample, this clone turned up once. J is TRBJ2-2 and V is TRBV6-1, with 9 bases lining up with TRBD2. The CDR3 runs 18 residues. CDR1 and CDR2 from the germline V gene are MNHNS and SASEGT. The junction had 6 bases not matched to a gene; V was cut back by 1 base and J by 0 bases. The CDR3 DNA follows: TGTGCCAGCAGTGAAGAGGGCGGGGGGGCCGCGAACACCGGGGAGCTGTTTTTT. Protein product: CASSEEGGGAANTGELFF.

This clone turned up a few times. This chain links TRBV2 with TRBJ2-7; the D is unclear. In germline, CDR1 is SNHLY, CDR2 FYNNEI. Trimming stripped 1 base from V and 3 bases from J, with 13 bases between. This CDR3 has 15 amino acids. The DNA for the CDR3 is TGTGCCAGCAGTGAAGTTTTCCTTTCGGTCTACGAGCAGTACTTC. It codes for CASSEVFLSVYEQYF.

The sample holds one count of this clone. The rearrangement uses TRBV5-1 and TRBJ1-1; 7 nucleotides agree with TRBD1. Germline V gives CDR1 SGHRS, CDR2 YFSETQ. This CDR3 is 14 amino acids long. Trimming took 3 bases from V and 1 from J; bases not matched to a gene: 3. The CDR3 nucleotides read TGCGCCAGCAGCTCGGGACAGTCGAACACTGAAGCTTTCTTT. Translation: CASSSGQSNTEAFF.

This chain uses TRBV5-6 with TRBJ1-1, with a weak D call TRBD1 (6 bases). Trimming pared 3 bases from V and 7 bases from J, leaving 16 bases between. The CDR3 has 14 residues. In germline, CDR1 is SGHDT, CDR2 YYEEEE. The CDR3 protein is CASSSGTRTSEAFF. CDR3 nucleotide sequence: TGTGCCAGCAGCTCCGGGACAAGGACGAGTGAAGCTTTCTTT.

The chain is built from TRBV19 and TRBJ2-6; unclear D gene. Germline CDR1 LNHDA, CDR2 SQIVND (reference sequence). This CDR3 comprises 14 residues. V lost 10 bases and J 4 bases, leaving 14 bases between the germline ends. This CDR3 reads CATSLSAGANVLTF. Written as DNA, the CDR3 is TGTGCCACCTCCCTTAGTGCCGGGGCCAACGTCCTGACTTTC.

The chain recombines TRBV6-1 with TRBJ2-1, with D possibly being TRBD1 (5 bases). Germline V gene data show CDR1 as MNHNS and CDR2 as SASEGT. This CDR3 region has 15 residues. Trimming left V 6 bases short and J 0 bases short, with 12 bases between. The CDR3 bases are TGTGCCAGCAGCTTGACAGTACTCTCCTACAATGAGCAGTTCTTC. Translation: CASSLTVLSYNEQFF.

The CDR3 protein is CASRTHGSSYNEQFF. The CDR3 DNA follows: TGTGCCAGCAGGACCCATGGGAGCTCCTACAATGAGCAGTTCTTC. This chain uses TRBV6-1 with TRBJ2-1, with a tentative D call TRBD2 (5 bases). Between the trimmed V and J ends, which lost 6 bases and 0 bases, there was a span of 12 bases. This CDR3 is built from 15 residues. In germline, CDR1 is MNHNS, CDR2 SASEGT.

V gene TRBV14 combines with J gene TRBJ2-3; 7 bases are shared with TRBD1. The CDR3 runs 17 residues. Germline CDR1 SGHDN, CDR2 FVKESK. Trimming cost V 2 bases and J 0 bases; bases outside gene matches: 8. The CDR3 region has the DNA TGTGCCAGCAGCCAATTATTCGGGACAGAGAGCACAGATACGCAGTATTTT. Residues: CASSQLFGTESTDTQYF. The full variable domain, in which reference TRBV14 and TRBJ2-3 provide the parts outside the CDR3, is EAGVTQFPSHSVIEKGQTVTLRCDPISGHDNLYWYRRVMGKEIKFLLHFVKESKQDESGMPNNRFLAERTGGTYSTLKVQPAELEDSGVYFCASSQLFGTESTDTQYFGPGTRLTVL.

CDR3 protein: CASSLDRKNIQYF. CDR3 nucleotide sequence: TGTGCCAGCAGCTTGGACAGAAAAAACATTCAGTACTTC. The gene calls are TRBV5-4 and TRBJ2-4; D is uncertain. CDR1 is SGHNT, CDR2 YYREEE, per germline (reference sequence). The CDR3 loop spans 13 amino acids. V gave up 0 bases and J gave up 4 bases, with 5 bases separating them.

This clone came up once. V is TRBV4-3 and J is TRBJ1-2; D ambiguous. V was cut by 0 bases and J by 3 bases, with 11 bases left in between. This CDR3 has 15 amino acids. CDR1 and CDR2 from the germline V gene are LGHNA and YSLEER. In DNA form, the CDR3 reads TGCGCCAGCAGCCAAGATTTCACAGATTACTATGGCTACACCTTC. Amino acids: CASSQDFTDYYGYTF.

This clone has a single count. CDR3 in amino acids: CASSDPGSSGANVLTF. CDR3 nucleotides: TGTGCCAGCAGCGATCCGGGGAGCTCTGGGGCCAACGTCCTGACTTTC. The V and J genes are TRBV11-2 and TRBJ2-6; D might be TRBD2 (5 bases). CDR3 length: 16 amino acids. Trimming removed 5 bases from V and 0 bases from J, with 11 bases in between. The germline V gene has CDR1 SGHAT and CDR2 FQNNGV.

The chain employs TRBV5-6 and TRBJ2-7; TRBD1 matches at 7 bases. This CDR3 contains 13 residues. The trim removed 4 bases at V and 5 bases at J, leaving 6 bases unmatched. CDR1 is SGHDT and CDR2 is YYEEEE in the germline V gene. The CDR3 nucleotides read TGTGCCAGCAGCCCCAGGGGGAGAGACGAGCAGTACTTC. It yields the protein CASSPRGRDEQYF. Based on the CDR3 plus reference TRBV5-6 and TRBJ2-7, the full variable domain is DAGVTQSPTHLIKTRGQQVTLRCSPKSGHDTVSWYQQALGQGPQFIFQYYEEEERQRGNFPDRFSGHQFPNYSSELNVNALLLGDSALYLCASSPRGRDEQYFGPGTRLTVT.

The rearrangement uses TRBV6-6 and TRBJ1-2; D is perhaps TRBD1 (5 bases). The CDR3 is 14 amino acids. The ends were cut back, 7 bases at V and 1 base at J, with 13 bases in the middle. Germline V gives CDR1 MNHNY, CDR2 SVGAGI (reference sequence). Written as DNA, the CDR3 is TGTGCCAGCACTAGTATACAGGATAACTATGGCTACACCTTC. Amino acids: CASTSIQDNYGYTF.